The next 21 T cell receptor beta chains were all read from a single sample in a study of blood T cell repertoires in COVID-19. The assay was immunoSEQ multiplex PCR, and TCRdb's table has in-frame clones only and misses some. The data contain a few hundred thousand clones, roughly 84% of them singletons. Sequencing input: peripheral blood. Source of these receptors: a woman of 80 years or more with acute or convalescent COVID-19.

The rearrangement uses TRBV18 and TRBJ1-3; no clear D gene. Per the germline V gene, CDR1 is KGHSH and CDR2 is LQKENI. The CDR3 spans 15 residues. Trimming pared 6 bases from V and 0 bases from J, leaving 12 bases between. The DNA of the CDR3 is TGTGCCAGCTCCCCCCTCGAGGGCTCTGGAAACACCATATATTTT. It encodes CASSPLEGSGNTIYF.

This clone came up a few times. The gene calls are TRBV18 and TRBJ1-5; D is undetermined. V lost 2 bases and J lost 7, with 9 bases in between. The CDR3 is 13 residues long. From germline, CDR1 is KGHSH and CDR2 LQKENI. CDR3 bases: TGTGCCAGCTCACCATCCGAAAGCCAGCCCCAGCATTTT. The encoded protein is CASSPSESQPQHF.

V and J are TRBV5-1 and TRBJ2-2; TRBD2 aligns across 12 bases. CDR3 size: 17 residues. V shed 3 bases and J 4 bases; nucleotides not matched to a gene: 7. Germline loops: CDR1 SGHRS, CDR2 YFSETQ. CDR3 sequence: CASSSLAGGQSTGELFF. In DNA form, the CDR3 reads TGCGCCAGCAGCTCTCTAGCGGGGGGGCAGAGCACCGGGGAGCTGTTTTTT.

This rearrangement joins TRBV13 to TRBJ1-4; no firm D call. Germline CDR1 PRHDT, CDR2 FYEKMQ (reference sequence). V lost 1 base and J lost 7, with 10 bases in between. This CDR3 is 14 amino acids long. CDR3 region: CASSLAEGSEKLFF. CDR3 coding DNA: TGTGCCAGCAGCTTAGCGGAGGGCTCTGAAAAACTGTTTTTT.

The genes are TRBV3-1 (or the pseudogene TRBV3-2) and TRBJ1-2; D is possibly TRBD1 (6 bases). CDR3 length: 12 residues. Trimming took 9 bases from V and 4 from J, leaving 12 bases between them. CDR1 and CDR2 from the germline V gene are LGHDT and YNNKEL (reference sequence). The CDR3 region is CASGGTIYGYTF. In nucleotides, the CDR3 is TGTGCCAGTGGGGGCACCATCTATGGCTACACCTTC.

V gene TRBV18 combines with J gene TRBJ1-1; D gene ambiguous. CDR1 is KGHSH, CDR2 LQKENI, per germline. The CDR3 sequence is 12 residues long. Trimming shortened V by 4 bases and J by 4 bases, and 7 bases separated the two germline ends. The CDR3 DNA reads as TGTGCCAGCTCACACCCAGGCACTGAAGCTTTCTTT. Translation gives CASSHPGTEAFF. The complete variable domain, with remaining parts taken from reference TRBV18 and TRBJ1-1, reads NAGVMQNPRHLVRRRGQEARLRCSPMKGHSHVYWYRQLPEEGLKFMVYLQKENIIDESGMPKERFSAEFPKEGPSILRIQQVVRGDSAAYFCASSHPGTEAFFGQGTRLTVV.

V and J are TRBV19 and TRBJ1-1; D is unresolved. V lost 3 bases and J 1 base, leaving 6 bases between the germline ends. CDR1 is LNHDA and CDR2 is SQIVND in the germline V gene (reference sequence). The CDR3 has 13 residues. CDR3: CASSIPRNTEAFF. The DNA of the CDR3 is TGTGCCAGTAGTATTCCGAGGAACACTGAAGCTTTCTTT. Full variable domain (remainder filled in from reference TRBV19 and TRBJ1-1): DGGITQSPKYLFRKEGQNVTLSCEQNLNHDAMYWYRQDPGQGLRLIYYSQIVNDFQKGDIAEGYSVSREKKESFPLTVTSAQKNPTAFYLCASSIPRNTEAFFGQGTRLTVV.

The CDR3 here is CASSEWAPEIGTEAFF. The CDR3 coding sequence is TGTGCCAGCAGTGAATGGGCGCCCGAAATTGGCACTGAAGCTTTCTTT. The chain has TRBV2 and TRBJ1-1, with D unresolved. The germline V and J ends were trimmed by 2 bases and 4 bases, with 17 bases remaining between them. CDR3 size: 16 residues. CDR1 is SNHLY, CDR2 FYNNEI, per germline.

The chain carries TRBV11-3 and TRBJ2-5; maybe TRBD2 (6 bases). Germline loops: CDR1 SGHNT, CDR2 YENEEA. The CDR3 totals 13 residues. The germline V and J ends were trimmed by 10 bases and 1 base, with 13 bases remaining between them. The CDR3 region has the DNA TGTGCCACTGGAGGGCAGTCCCAAGAGACCCAGTACTTC. Protein sequence: CATGGQSQETQYF.

The chain recombines TRBV6-5 with TRBJ2-3; 7 bases are a match to TRBD1. The CDR3 is 15 residues long. Germline V lookup: CDR1 MNHEY, CDR2 SVGAGI. V was clipped by 7 bases and J by 4 bases; unmatched bases: 11. The CDR3 nucleotides read TGTGCCAGCAACAGGGGAAGCCAGGGTTCAGATACGCAGTATTTT. Amino acids: CASNRGSQGSDTQYF.

The chain links TRBV7-9 to TRBJ1-4; a weak D match, TRBD1 (5 bases). With 4 bases removed from V and 8 bases from J, the gap between germline ends came to 14 bases. CDR1 and CDR2 (germline): SEHNR, FQNEAQ (reference sequence). CDR3 size: 14 residues. CDR3 nucleotides: TGTGCCAGCAGCTCGCGGGACCAGAGGGAAAAACTGTTTTTT. The encoded protein is CASSSRDQREKLFF.

The chain uses TRBV27 and TRBJ2-1, with 10 bases that match TRBD2. The CDR3 spans 17 residues. Trimming removed 5 bases from V and 0 bases from J; junction bases left unmatched: 7. Germline lookup yields CDR1 MNHEY and CDR2 SMNVEV (reference sequence). CDR3 DNA: TGTGCCAGCAGTCCCTGGGCTAGCGGGGGCTCCTACAATGAGCAGTTCTTC. It yields the protein CASSPWASGGSYNEQFF.

In DNA form, the CDR3 reads TGTGCCAGCAGCTTAGGTCTCGGGGGGAACACTGAAGCTTTCTTT. Protein sequence: CASSLGLGGNTEAFF. The chain combines TRBV7-9 with TRBJ1-1, with a possible D match to TRBD1 (5 bases). CDR1 and CDR2 from the germline V gene are SEHNR and FQNEAQ (reference sequence). The CDR3 consists of 15 residues. Trimming shortened V by 1 base and J by 1 base, and 10 bases separated the two germline ends.

This clone was counted once. J is TRBJ2-1 and V is TRBV7-9, with D perhaps TRBD2 (7 bases). The CDR3 is 15 amino acids. Germline CDR1 and CDR2: SEHNR and FQNEAQ (reference sequence). Trimming stripped 5 bases from V and 7 bases from J, with 18 bases between. CDR3 in DNA: TGTGCCAGCAGCCCCCCCTTGGGGGGGCGAAATGAGCAGTTCTTC. Residues: CASSPPLGGRNEQFF.

This chain joins TRBV5-1 and TRBJ1-2; no clear D gene. Germline CDR1 is SGHRS and CDR2 is YFSETQ. Trimming pared 5 bases from V and 1 base from J, leaving 18 bases between. The CDR3 totals 16 residues. The CDR3 is CASRPAVASLNYGYTF. The CDR3 nucleotides are TGCGCCAGCAGACCCGCGGTGGCAAGCCTTAACTATGGCTACACCTTC.

This chain connects TRBV7-2 to TRBJ1-2; 8 nucleotides agree with TRBD1. The CDR3 totals 14 residues. From germline, CDR1 is SGHTA and CDR2 FQGNSA. V trimming: 5 bases; J trimming: 5 bases; junction bases outside the gene matches: 7. The CDR3 nucleotides read TGTGCCAGCAGCCTCGGGACAGGTCTTTATGGCTACACCTTC. Translating it yields CASSLGTGLYGYTF. The whole variable domain, remainder taken from reference TRBV7-2 and TRBJ1-2, is GAGVSQSPSNKVTEKGKDVELRCDPISGHTALYWYRQSLGQGLEFLIYFQGNSAPDKSGLPSDRFSAERTGGSVSTLTIQRTQQEDSAVYLCASSLGTGLYGYTFGSGTRLTVV.

The V and J genes are TRBV6-6 and TRBJ1-4; no firm D call. The CDR3 loop spans 13 amino acids. The V gene lost 6 bases and the J gene lost 5 bases, with 10 bases spanning the gap. CDR1 is MNHNY, CDR2 SVGAGI, per germline (reference sequence). The DNA for the CDR3 is TGTGCCAGCAGACAAGGAGAGAATGAAAAACTGTTTTTT. Its protein product is CASRQGENEKLFF.

Turning to this clone: One end of the junction varies from germline; a read error may be responsible. The chain combines TRBV2 with TRBJ1-1; 8 positions agree with TRBD1. The CDR3 runs 14 residues. From germline, CDR1 is SNHLY and CDR2 FYNNEI. CDR3 residues: CASVLSRQTGAVPF. As DNA, the CDR3 is TGTGCCAGCGTTCTTTCCCGACAGACAGGGGCAGTCCCCTTT.

This chain uses TRBV27 with TRBJ1-5, with 10 positions matching TRBD1. Germline CDR1 and CDR2: MNHEY and SMNVEV (reference sequence). V shed 5 bases and J 2 bases; nucleotides not matched to a gene: 3. There are 15 residues in the CDR3. CDR3 coding DNA: TGTGCCAGCAGTGCCGGGACAGGGGGCAATCAGCCCCAGCATTTT. It encodes CASSAGTGGNQPQHF.

The J gene is TRBJ1-3, the V gene TRBV5-4; perhaps TRBD1 as D (5 bases). The CDR3 has 15 amino acids. Germline V gene data show CDR1 as SGHNT and CDR2 as YYREEE (reference sequence). V lost 4 bases, J lost 4 bases, and 15 bases lay in between. As DNA, the CDR3 is TGTGCCAGCAGCCCTCGCGGGGGACCAGGAAACACCATATATTTT. Translating it yields CASSPRGGPGNTIYF.

This clone has just a few counts. The chain is built from TRBV10-2 and TRBJ1-6, with 7 positions matching TRBD1. Germline CDR1 WSHSY, CDR2 SAAADI. Trimming took 7 bases from V and 7 from J; bases not matched to a gene: 7. The CDR3 contains 14 residues. The CDR3 spells CASKAQGHNSPLHF. The DNA of the CDR3 is TGCGCCAGCAAAGCACAGGGGCACAATTCACCCCTCCACTTT.